This note documents a single T cell receptor beta chain sequence. The specificity of this receptor is unknown. This sample was included in a study of cytomegalovirus exposure and HLA in healthy donors (dated by TCRdb to the late 2010s). About the study as a whole: In an earlier analysis of several hundred of the donors, approximately 300 Gb of sequence data and 120 million or so unique TCR beta sequences from 150 million to 200 million T cells were reported. The study aimed to test whether signatures of past pathogen exposure could be identified by cataloging public T cell receptors. Along with the roughly 710-subject first cohort, a separate validation cohort of over a hundred different subjects was used. The genetic ancestry cluster associated with self-reported Caucasian donors included about four fifths of the roughly 360 genotyped donors. About 330 gigabases of sequencing data and approximately 91 million unique TCR sequences made up an early release that covered over 550 HLA-typed donors. A later analysis re-analyzed previously published TCR beta repertoires from roughly 630 donors and added high-resolution HLA genotyping to study TCR occurrence patterns. Donor age, sex, ethnicity and CMV serostatus were compiled together with the repertoire data. The later analysis used no new phenotypic data to find candidate immune exposures, relying instead on TCR beta sequences and their occurrence across donors. HLA typing included class I and class II loci at four-digit resolution. An earlier analysis of fewer than 750 of the donors used high-throughput TCR beta sequencing to judge whether each TCR beta V gene segment behaved as functional or pseudogenic. Because of strong linkage in the cohort, five DR-DQ haplotypes were treated as single units for association and clustering. Genome-wide SNP genotypes for about 60% of the roughly 700 donors were used in a later genetic analysis, which treated that subset as a discovery cohort. The T cell repertoires of around 730 subjects were profiled by immunosequencing and related to cytomegalovirus serostatus. On average, 235,054 unique TCR beta nucleotide sequences were sequenced per donor among some 420 genotyped donors of the cohort, with 15% to 20% of those sequences being non-productive. To predict cytomegalovirus infection status, the study combined high-throughput TCR immunosequencing, statistical association of individual TCRs with disease status, and machine learning. Every repertoire in the discovery cohort had been generated on one and the same sequencing platform. Typing coverage varied by locus: roughly 620-630 donors for A, B, C, DRB1 and DQB1; approximately 560 for DQA1; more than 600 for DPA1; 400 to 480 for DPB1.

Libraries were made using the immunoSEQ multiplex PCR assay. A mixture of 60 forward primers for TCR Vbeta segments and 13 reverse primers for TCR Jbeta segments was used in the multiplex PCR. The CDR3 region of rearranged TCR beta genes was amplified from genomic DNA by a multiplex PCR assay. Amplified TCR beta libraries were sequenced as 87-base-pair reads on the Illumina HiSeq System. Per the source publication's procedure: A later analysis tallied roughly 76 million unique TCR beta chains across the approximately 670 repertoires, and approximately 12 million of those chains were shared by two or more donors. A nearest-neighbor algorithm error-corrected the raw reads and collapsed the reads into unique sequences, merging closely related sequences to remove PCR and sequencing errors. V, D and J gene segments were assigned by aligning CDR3 sequences to IMGT reference sequences. Each retained sequence needed at least a six-nucleotide match to both a V gene segment and a J gene segment. Rearrangements were called productive when the CDR3 lacked stop codons and stayed in frame with V and J; all others were non-productive. CDR3 was defined by IMGT convention, running from the second conserved V-encoded cysteine to the conserved J-encoded phenylalanine. In an earlier analysis of more than 550 of the donors, sequences lacking an unambiguous match to a single V gene segment were excluded. In an earlier analysis of a few hundred of the donors, V segments were called functional above 56.7% productive rearrangements and were called segregating when the between-donor standard deviation exceeded 5%. A statistical classification framework was developed to diagnose cytomegalovirus status using the catalog of TCR beta chain sequences. V and J gene assignment, in a later analysis, came from comparing TCR nucleotide sequences with IMGT/GENE-DB human TR gene sequences. The TCRdist pipeline was used in a later analysis to assign CDR3 sequences and most-parsimonious VDJ recombination scenarios. In a later analysis, every TCR beta chain was defined by the combination of its CDR3 amino acid sequence and its V-gene family, and reads without a unique V-gene family were dropped. To address suspected cross-contamination and a sequencing artifact, a later analysis removed some 620 highly shared, low-generation-probability nucleotide sequences. In a later analysis, a clonal expansion index was calculated for each public chain from normalized within-repertoire ranks of inferred template counts. In a later analysis, generation probabilities were computed using a VDJ recombination model fitted to out-of-frame rearrangements, and the results were checked against IGoR. In a later analysis, hypergeometric tests were used to score TCR-TCR, TCR-HLA and TCR-CMV co-occurrence, with a repertoire-size bias correction applied to TCR pairs. In a later analysis, false discovery rates were estimated by permuting HLA or CMV assignments 20 times. In a later analysis, co-occurring TCRs were grouped using DBSCAN, and TCRdist sequence similarity was added for clustering within HLA-allele-positive subsets. Co-occurrence clustering excluded repertoires with fewer than 30,000 or more than 120,000 public chains, plus five with anomalous nucleotide sharing. In its TCRdb copy, this immuneACCESS table keeps in-frame sequences only and misses some clones. Where compared with another copy, unresolved V genes explain less than half of these, and the others have no known cause. Clone size and the V and J calls come from that table; the DNA yielded D and trimming. Per the sample table, the count is some 75,000 clones. Approximately 0.78% of the sample rests with the top ten.

Beyond this particular receptor, the publication reports: A later analysis found that TCR association rates varied across HLA loci, with DRB1 alleles showing the most associated TCRs and HLA-C alleles the fewest. An earlier analysis of around 540 of the donors showed that most TCR beta V segments appeared in productive rearrangements either about 87% or about 30% of the time, which broadly matched IMGT annotations. In a later analysis, HLA-associated TCR beta chains were found to be more clonally expanded and to have lower generation probabilities than equally common non-associated chains. For the cohort, immune exposure information was limited to CMV serostatus. V-gene and J-gene trimming of TCR beta chains was associated with a missense DCLRE1C variant in a later genetic analysis, and the association was replicated in an independent cohort. A cluster of highly shared sequence variants was judged likely to be a technical artifact of the sequencing pipeline. When HLA alleles, especially DR and DQ, strongly co-occurred, TCR associations were difficult to assign to individual alleles. In this cohort, only TCR beta chains were sequenced, and detectable features were limited by the absence of alpha or paired-chain data. A later analysis reported that several top co-occurrence clusters appeared linked to parvovirus B19, influenza, CMV and Epstein-Barr virus. Because HLA typing was missing for some donors at each locus, association tests included only the typed subset. Most TCR sequences were seen in very few donors, while some public TCRs were found in many individuals. A total of around 150 TCR beta chains were listed by the study as associated with cytomegalovirus. The classifier was reported to diagnose cytomegalovirus status with high specificity and sensitivity in both the original cohort and the validation cohort. Roughly uniform sequencing depth across donors was assumed in presence/absence analyses, although this assumption may not hold. Because counts were too low, around 18 rarely observed V segments, including chromosome 9 orphons, were left out of the earlier analysis of 587 of the donors. A later genetic analysis reported fewer N-insertions in productive TCRs among donors in an Asian-associated ancestry cluster than the roughly 620-donor mean. A later analysis associated about 17,000 TCR beta sequences with specific HLA alleles at a false discovery rate of 0.05. Correlated functional status among segregating V segments might reflect linkage disequilibrium, but an unknown experimental factor could not be ruled out. A few of the identified cytomegalovirus-associated TCR beta chains were confirmed in vitro to be specific for cytomegalovirus antigens. According to the authors, the approach could potentially be generalized to other disease states and immunological phenotypes. A further reported finding was that TCR beta sequences accurately predicted the HLA-A and HLA-B alleles for most subjects in the first cohort. In a later analysis, most CMV-associated TCR beta chains were found to appear HLA-restricted, with HLA associations seemingly driven largely by CMV exposure.

The cohort consisted of fewer than 700 healthy bone marrow donors. Cohort members were all nominally healthy when sampled, although unrecorded immune exposures were likely present. The donor tested CMV seronegative and was one of the 352 seronegative cohort members. Each donor provided a peripheral blood sample, and peripheral blood mononuclear cells were used for TCR beta sequencing. Genomic DNA was extracted from the blood cell samples with the Qiagen DNeasy Blood Extraction Kit. The sample comprised PBMCs. This sequence was found in a boy between 5 and 17 years old in good health and CMV-seronegative.

The CDR3 region: CASSHYPGGDYEQYF. Here is the DNA: TGCGCCAGCAGCCACTACCCAGGAGGTGACTACGAGCAGTACTTC. The chain uses TRBV4-3 and TRBJ2-7, and the D gene may be TRBD2, 5 bases matching. V sheds 3 bases and J sheds 3 bases, leaving 15 bases between their ends. From cysteine to phenylalanine, the CDR3 is 15 amino acids long. Here the CDR3 DNA is all that survives: 45 bases in frame from base 1. Reading the germline V gene gives CDR1 LGHNA and CDR2 YSLEER.